This T cell receptor beta chain was recovered during a study of blood T cell repertoires in COVID-19. As for the study in general: There were acute and convalescent COVID-19 samples, and they came from the United States, Italy and Spain.

This CDR3 is 13 amino acids long. Per germline, CDR1 SGHKS and CDR2 YYEKEE (reference sequence). Trimming cost V 5 bases and J 4 bases; bases outside gene matches: 5. Authors' methods: Estimated nucleated cell counts came from reference gene primer amplification. The table came from immunoSEQ multiplex PCR; TCRdb's copy has only in-frame clones and leaves some out. Clone size and V and J calls were adopted from that table, with D and trimming inferred from the DNA. The sample consists of approximately 180,000 clones, 80% to 90% of them appearing once. This sequence joins TRBV5-5 and TRBJ2-5, with 7 bases fitting TRBD1. Input material: peripheral blood. The TCR comes from a woman in her forties or fifties with acute or convalescent COVID-19. CDR3 residues: CASRPPGGETQYF. For the CDR3, the DNA is TGTGCCAGCAGACCCCCAGGGGGAGAGACCCAGTACTTC.